Listed below are T cell receptor beta chains from one sample, sequenced in a study of blood T cell repertoires in COVID-19. Produced via immunoSEQ multiplex PCR; TCRdb's table is partial and in-frame only. The sample yields 140,000 to 150,000 clones, approximately 88% seen once. The specimen sequenced was PBMCs or T cells enriched from blood (not recorded which). Every receptor here comes from a woman in her 30s with acute COVID-19. CDR3s include the opening cysteine and the closing phenylalanine or tryptophan. The order of the fields is J gene, D gene, clone size, V gene, CDR3 DNA, CDR3 protein. A D gene is named only where the DNA matches it firmly. The size entry is marked missing in some rows and otherwise reads once, few, many or a size class.

TRBJ1-1 TRBD1 NA TRBV28 TGTGCCAGCAGTTTACCAGGGGGGGCTTTCTTT CASSLPGGAFF
TRBJ2-1 TRBD2 NA TRBV7-2 TGTGCCAGCAGCTTAGCCCTGATCGGGAGGAGCTCCTACAATGAGCAGTTCTTC CASSLALIGRSSYNEQFF
TRBJ1-1 NA NA TRBV29-1 TGCAGCTCTACTAAGGAGGGAACGGGAACTGAAGCTTTCTTT CSSTKEGTGTEAFF
TRBJ2-7 NA NA TRBV21-1 TGTGCCAGCAGTCACCTAAACGGACAGGGGAGTTCCTACGAGCAGTACTTC CASSHLNGQGSSYEQYF
TRBJ1-3 TRBD1 NA TRBV7-2 TGTGCCAGCAGCTCCCGACAGGGACCCCGGAACACCATATATTTT CASSSRQGPRNTIYF
TRBJ1-1 TRBD1 NA TRBV28 TGTGCCAGCATCCTTTTCGGGGGACAGTCCTCTGAAGCTTTCTTT CASILFGGQSSEAFF
TRBJ2-5 NA NA TRBV7-6 TGTGCCAGCAGCTTATCCCAGGGAGAGACCCAGTACTTC CASSLSQGETQYF
TRBJ1-6 TRBD1 NA TRBV30 TGTGCCTGGACCTCCGGGACAGGGGAGTCACCCCTCCACTTT CAWTSGTGESPLHF
TRBJ2-7 TRBD2 NA TRBV30 TGTGCCTGGAGTAGAGGAGCGGGAGGCATGGCCTACGAGCAGTACTTC CAWSRGAGGMAYEQYF
TRBJ2-1 TRBD1 NA TRBV10-3 TGTGCCATCAGACAGGGGGCGGGCGCCTACAATGAGCAGTTCTTC CAIRQGAGAYNEQFF
TRBJ2-7 NA NA TRBV10-1 TGCGCCACCATTCCGAGCTCCTACGAGCAGTACTTC CATIPSSYEQYF
TRBJ1-3 NA NA TRBV11-2 TGTGCCAGCAGCTTAGATGTTGCAGGAGGAAACACCATATATTTT CASSLDVAGGNTIYF
TRBJ2-6 TRBD1 NA TRBV19 TGTGCCAGTAGTGAAGGGGGCGCGGGTAGTGGCGGGGCCAACGTCCTGACTTTC CASSEGGAGSGGANVLTF
TRBJ2-5 TRBD2 once TRBV29-1 TGCAGCGTTGAGAAGACTAGCGGGAGGGCCTCAGAGACCCAGTACTTC CSVEKTSGRASETQYF
TRBJ2-1 TRBD2 few TRBV2 TGTGCCAGCAGTGGGGCGGGAATAGCGGGAGGCTACAATGAGCAGTTCTTC CASSGAGIAGGYNEQFF
TRBJ1-2 TRBD1 once TRBV5-1 TGCGCCAGCAGCGATTTGGACAGGGCGCGGGGCTACACCTTC CASSDLDRARGYTF
TRBJ2-5 TRBD1 NA TRBV27 TGTGCCAGCAGTTTGGACAGGGCCGGGGAGACCCAGTACTTC CASSLDRAGETQYF
TRBJ2-2 TRBD1 NA TRBV6-5 TGTGCCAGCACGGGACAGGTTGTCACCGGGGAGCTGTTTTTT CASTGQVVTGELFF
TRBJ1-4 NA NA TRBV19 TGTGCCAGTAATCAGGACGGGGGAAAACTGTTTTTT CASNQDGGKLFF
TRBJ2-1 NA NA TRBV11-2 TGTGCCAGCAGCCCTCTCGGAGAGGGTGAGCAGTTCTTC CASSPLGEGEQFF
TRBJ1-1 TRBD1 NA TRBV28 TGTGCCAGCAGTGAAGTACCGGGACAGACGAACACTGAAGCTTTCTTT CASSEVPGQTNTEAFF
TRBJ1-1 TRBD1 NA TRBV5-1 TGCGCCAGCAGCTACGGACAGGGAGAAGCTTTCTTT CASSYGQGEAFF
TRBJ2-3 NA NA TRBV5-1 TGCGCCAGCAGCACTGGACTGAGCACAGATACGCAGTATTTT CASSTGLSTDTQYF
TRBJ1-3 NA NA TRBV7-9 TGTGCCAGCAGCTTACGGGGGGAGCTCTCTGGAAACACCATATATTTT CASSLRGELSGNTIYF
TRBJ2-3 NA NA TRBV7-8 TGTGCCAGCAGCTTAGACTCATGGGACTCGTTTACAGATACGCAGTATTTT CASSLDSWDSFTDTQYF
TRBJ2-7 TRBD1 NA TRBV28 TGTGCCAGCAGCAACTATTACGACAGGGAGAACGAGCAGTACTTC CASSNYYDRENEQYF
TRBJ1-2 TRBD1 NA TRBV18 TGTGCCAGCTCACAGGGACAGGATGTTAACTATGGCTACACCTTC CASSQGQDVNYGYTF
TRBJ2-3 TRBD1 NA TRBV25-1 TGTGCCAGCAGTGATTTAGGGACAGGGTACACAGATACGCAGTATTTT CASSDLGTGYTDTQYF
TRBJ2-1 TRBD1 NA TRBV11-2 TGTGCCAGCAGCCTGACAGGGGTGTCCTACAATGAGCAGTTCTTC CASSLTGVSYNEQFF
TRBJ1-5 NA NA TRBV5-6 TGTGCCAGCAGCTTGCAGGGCGGCAATCAGCCCCAGCATTTT CASSLQGGNQPQHF
TRBJ1-2 NA NA TRBV18 TGTGCCAGCTCTCTTAACTATGGCTACACCTTC CASSLNYGYTF
TRBJ1-5 NA once TRBV19 TGTGCCAGTAGTGCTTCAACAGGATACGGTCAGCCCCAGCATTTT CASSASTGYGQPQHF
TRBJ1-1 NA NA TRBV19 TGTGCCACCCGAAGGAGTGGAGCCGGGGCTTTCTTT CATRRSGAGAFF
TRBJ2-2 NA once TRBV5-4 TGTGCCAGCAGCTTTACGGGAGACGGGGAGCTGTTTTTT CASSFTGDGELFF
TRBJ2-1 TRBD2 NA TRBV5-6 TGTGCCAGCAGCTTGGAAAGAGGACTAGCGGGAGGGGGAAGGTATGAGCAGTTCTTC CASSLERGLAGGGRYEQFF
TRBJ2-7 TRBD1 NA TRBV3-1/TRBV3-2 TGTGCCAGCAGCTCCCGGACAGGGGCCTACGAGCAGTACTTC CASSSRTGAYEQYF
TRBJ2-3 NA once TRBV5-8 TGTGCCAGCAGGCCCCCGGCGGGTGCGCCACATGGAGATACGCAGTATTTT CASRPPAGAPHGDTQYF
TRBJ2-7 NA NA TRBV19 TGTGCCAGTAGTATAACAGGAGGGGAAATCTACGAGCAGTACTTC CASSITGGEIYEQYF
TRBJ2-7 NA NA TRBV7-2 TGTGCCAGCAGCACCATTAGCGAGCAGTACTTC CASSTISEQYF
TRBJ2-1 NA NA TRBV29-1 TGCAGCGTTGAAGATTTAGCGAGCCCCTACAATGAGCAGTTCTTC CSVEDLASPYNEQFF
TRBJ2-3 NA NA TRBV7-3 TGTGCCAGCAGCTTACTCTCTGGGAGTCGGGATACGCAGTATTTT CASSLLSGSRDTQYF
TRBJ2-3 TRBD2 NA TRBV5-1 TGCGCCAGCAGCTTGGGACTAGCGGGGCCAGATACGCAGTATTTT CASSLGLAGPDTQYF
TRBJ2-5 TRBD2 NA TRBV9 TGTGCCAGCAGCGTCTCGGTGGGAGGGCCAATACAAGAGACCCAGTACTTC CASSVSVGGPIQETQYF
TRBJ1-1 NA NA TRBV3-1/TRBV3-2 TGTGCCAGCAGCCAAGATTCCGAACCGGGGGCTTTCTTT CASSQDSEPGAFF
TRBJ2-5 NA NA TRBV18 TGTGCCAGCTCGCAGAATGAAGAGACCCAGTACTTC CASSQNEETQYF
TRBJ2-1 NA few TRBV11-2 TGTGCCAGCAGCTTAACCCCCACTAGCTCCAATGAGCAGTTCTTC CASSLTPTSSNEQFF